Sequencing of this TCR beta chain was carried out in a study of shared clonotypes between healthy human individuals. General study results and limits: Investigators expected sequencing depth to affect clonotype sharing among donors.

Deletions cut 1 base from V and 4 bases from J, with 16 bases between. Germline-derived CDR1 and CDR2 are LNHNV and YYDKDF (reference sequence). The CDR3 totals 16 residues. Worth noting for this clone: Its antigen is not identified.

Each subset's genomic DNA was shared equally among a number of immunoSEQ plates. The protocol was immunoSEQ multiplex PCR, while the TCRdb copy is restricted to in-frame clones and leaves out a portion. The sample carries 1,400,000 or so clones, around 98.5% recorded once. The chain employs TRBV15 and TRBJ1-1; a weak D match, TRBD1 (5 bases). This TCR came from a young man in good health. The specimen sequenced was naive CD4+ T cells sorted from blood. Specified subset: CD45RA+ positively selected. CDR3 nucleotides: TGTGCCACCAGCAGAGTCACAGGCCGAGGAAGCACTGAAGCTTTCTTT. This translates into CATSRVTGRGSTEAFF.